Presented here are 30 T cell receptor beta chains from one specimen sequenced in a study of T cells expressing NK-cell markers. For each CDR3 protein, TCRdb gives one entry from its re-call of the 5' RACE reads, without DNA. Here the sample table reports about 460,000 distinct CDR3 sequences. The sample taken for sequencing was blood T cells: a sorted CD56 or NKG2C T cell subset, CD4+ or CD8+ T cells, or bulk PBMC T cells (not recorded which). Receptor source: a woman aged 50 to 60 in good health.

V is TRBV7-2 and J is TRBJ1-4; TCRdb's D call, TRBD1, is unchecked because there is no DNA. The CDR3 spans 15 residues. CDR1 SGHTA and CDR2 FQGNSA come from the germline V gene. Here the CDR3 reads CASSLIQGTNEKLFF.

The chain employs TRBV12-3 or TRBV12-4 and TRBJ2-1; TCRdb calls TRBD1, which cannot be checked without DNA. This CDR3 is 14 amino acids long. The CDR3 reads CASRSGQGLNEQFF.

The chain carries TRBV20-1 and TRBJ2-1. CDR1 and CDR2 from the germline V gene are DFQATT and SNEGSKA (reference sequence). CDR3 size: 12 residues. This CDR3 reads CSARRLNNLQFF.

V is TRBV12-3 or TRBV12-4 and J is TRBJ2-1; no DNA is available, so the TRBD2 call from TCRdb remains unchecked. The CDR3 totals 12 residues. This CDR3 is CASSLTHTRKFF.

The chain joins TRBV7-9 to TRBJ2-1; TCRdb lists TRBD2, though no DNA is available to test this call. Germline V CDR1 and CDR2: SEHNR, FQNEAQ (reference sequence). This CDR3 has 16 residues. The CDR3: CVGSLGAGTSYNEQFF.

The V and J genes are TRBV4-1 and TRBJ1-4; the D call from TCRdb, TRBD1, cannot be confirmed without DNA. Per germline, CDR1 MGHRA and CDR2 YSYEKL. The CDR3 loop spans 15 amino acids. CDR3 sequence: CASSQAGTNNEKLFF.

This CDR3 is CASSLGRTDLYEQYF. The V gene is TRBV7-8, the J gene TRBJ2-7; TCRdb outputs TRBD1, but without DNA this stays unchecked. Per the germline V gene, CDR1 is SGHVS and CDR2 is FQNEAQ. CDR3 length: 15 residues. The whole variable domain, filled in from reference TRBV7-8 and TRBJ2-7, reads GAGVSQSPRYKVAKRGQDVALRCDPISGHVSLFWYQQALGQGPEFLTYFQNEAQLDKSGLPSDRFFAERPEGSVSTLKIQRTQQEDSAVYLCASSLGRTDLYEQYFGPGTRLTVT.

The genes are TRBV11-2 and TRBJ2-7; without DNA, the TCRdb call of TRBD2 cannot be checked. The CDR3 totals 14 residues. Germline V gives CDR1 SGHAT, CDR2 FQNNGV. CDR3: CASSLLAGIYEQYF.

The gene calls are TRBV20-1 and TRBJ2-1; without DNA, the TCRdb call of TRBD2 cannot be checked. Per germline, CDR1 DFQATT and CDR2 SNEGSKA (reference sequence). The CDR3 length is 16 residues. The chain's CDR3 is CSARMGIAGDTNEQFF.

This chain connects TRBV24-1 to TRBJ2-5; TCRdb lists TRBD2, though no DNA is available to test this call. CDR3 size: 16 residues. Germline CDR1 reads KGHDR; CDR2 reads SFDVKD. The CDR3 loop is CATSDLGPENFETQYF.

CDR3 residues: CASRTSGRNQETQYF. The chain joins TRBV5-1 to TRBJ2-5; TCRdb reports TRBD2, a call that lacks DNA to check it against. The germline gives CDR1 SGHRS, CDR2 YFSETQ. The CDR3 length is 15 residues.

The CDR3 here is CASSYSPTSMGDTQYF. The chain recombines TRBV6-6 with TRBJ2-3; TCRdb's assignment of TRBD2 cannot be checked, as there is no DNA. CDR3 length: 16 residues. The germline V gene has CDR1 MNHNY and CDR2 SVGAGI (reference sequence).

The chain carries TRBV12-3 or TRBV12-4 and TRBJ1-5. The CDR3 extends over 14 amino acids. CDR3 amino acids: CASSLRTLDQPQHF.

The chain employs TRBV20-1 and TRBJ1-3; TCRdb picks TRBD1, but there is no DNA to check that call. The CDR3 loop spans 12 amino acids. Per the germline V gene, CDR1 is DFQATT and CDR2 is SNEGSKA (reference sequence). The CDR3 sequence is CSALSPRNTIYF.

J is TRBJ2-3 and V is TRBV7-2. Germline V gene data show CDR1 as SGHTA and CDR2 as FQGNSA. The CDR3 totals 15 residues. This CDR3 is CASSLLGWGTDTQYF.

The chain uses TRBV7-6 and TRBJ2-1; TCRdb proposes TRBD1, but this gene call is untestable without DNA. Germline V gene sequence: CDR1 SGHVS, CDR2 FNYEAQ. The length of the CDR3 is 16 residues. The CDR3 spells CASSSIRDRVDNEQFF.

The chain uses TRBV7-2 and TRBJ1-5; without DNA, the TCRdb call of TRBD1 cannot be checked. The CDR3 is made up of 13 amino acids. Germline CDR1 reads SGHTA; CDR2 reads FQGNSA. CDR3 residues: CASSYTQGQPQHF.

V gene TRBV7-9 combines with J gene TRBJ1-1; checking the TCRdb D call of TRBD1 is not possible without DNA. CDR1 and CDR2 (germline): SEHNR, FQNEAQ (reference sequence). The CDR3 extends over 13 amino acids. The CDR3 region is CASSFQGKGEAFF.

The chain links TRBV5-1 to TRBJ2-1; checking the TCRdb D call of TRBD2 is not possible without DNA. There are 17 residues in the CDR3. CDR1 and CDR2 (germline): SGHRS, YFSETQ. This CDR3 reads CASSLAGLLSSYNEQFF.

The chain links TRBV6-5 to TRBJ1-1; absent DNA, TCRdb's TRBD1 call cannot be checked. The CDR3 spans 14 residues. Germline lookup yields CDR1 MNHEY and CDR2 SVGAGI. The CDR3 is CASSHRGSYTEAFF.

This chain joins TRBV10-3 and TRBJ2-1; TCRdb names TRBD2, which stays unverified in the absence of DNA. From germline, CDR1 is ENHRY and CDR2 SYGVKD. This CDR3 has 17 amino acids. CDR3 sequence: CAISRLATDFSYNEQFF.

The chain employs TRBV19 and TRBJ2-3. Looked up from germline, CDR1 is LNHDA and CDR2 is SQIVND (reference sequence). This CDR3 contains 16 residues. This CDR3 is CASSIDIGTSTDTQYF.

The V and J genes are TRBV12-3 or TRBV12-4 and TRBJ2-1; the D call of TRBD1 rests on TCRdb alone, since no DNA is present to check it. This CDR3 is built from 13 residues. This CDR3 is CASNPDRSNEQFF.

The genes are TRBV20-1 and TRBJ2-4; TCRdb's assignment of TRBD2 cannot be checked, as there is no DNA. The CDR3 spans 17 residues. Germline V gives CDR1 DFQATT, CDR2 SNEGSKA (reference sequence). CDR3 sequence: CSASLLAAGLAKNIQYF.

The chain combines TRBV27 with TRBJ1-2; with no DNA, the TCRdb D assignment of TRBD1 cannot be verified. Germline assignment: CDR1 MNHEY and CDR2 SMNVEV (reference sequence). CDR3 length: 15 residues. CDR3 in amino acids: CASGPRGGGRYGYTF.

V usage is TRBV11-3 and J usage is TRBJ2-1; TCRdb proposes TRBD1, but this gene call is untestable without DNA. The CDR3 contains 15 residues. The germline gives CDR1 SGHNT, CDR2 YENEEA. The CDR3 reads CASSLDPTGAPEQFF.

CDR3 sequence: CASSPQQGSEGYTF. The genes are TRBV5-5 and TRBJ1-2; TCRdb lists TRBD1, though no DNA is available to test this call. This CDR3 is built from 14 residues. Germline V gene sequence: CDR1 SGHKS, CDR2 YYEKEE (reference sequence).

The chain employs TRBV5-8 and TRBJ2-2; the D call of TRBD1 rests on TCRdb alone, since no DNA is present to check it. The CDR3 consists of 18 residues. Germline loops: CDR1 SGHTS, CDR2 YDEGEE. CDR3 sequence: CASSLGFFLRGNTGELFF.

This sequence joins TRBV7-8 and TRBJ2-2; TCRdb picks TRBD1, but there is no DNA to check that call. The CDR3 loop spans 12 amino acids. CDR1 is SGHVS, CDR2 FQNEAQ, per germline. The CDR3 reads CAAWGRTGELFF.

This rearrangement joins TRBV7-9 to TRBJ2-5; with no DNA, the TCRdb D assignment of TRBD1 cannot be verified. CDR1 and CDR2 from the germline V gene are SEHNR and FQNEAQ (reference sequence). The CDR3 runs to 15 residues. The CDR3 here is CASSLAGTMRETQYF.